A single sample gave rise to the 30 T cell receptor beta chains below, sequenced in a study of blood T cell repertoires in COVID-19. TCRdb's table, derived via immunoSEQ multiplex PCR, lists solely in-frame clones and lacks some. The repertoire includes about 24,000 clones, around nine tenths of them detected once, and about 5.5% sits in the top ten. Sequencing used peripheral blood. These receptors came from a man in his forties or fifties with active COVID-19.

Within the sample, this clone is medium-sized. The CDR3: CASRDLMGGYEQYF. Here the CDR3 DNA reads TGTGCCAGCAGGGACCTCATGGGGGGATACGAGCAGTACTTC. The V call is TRBV2, the J call TRBJ2-7, with a tentative D call TRBD2 (6 bases). Germline-derived CDR1 and CDR2 are SNHLY and FYNNEI. The CDR3 has 14 residues. Trimming left V 6 bases short and J 4 bases short, with 16 bases between.

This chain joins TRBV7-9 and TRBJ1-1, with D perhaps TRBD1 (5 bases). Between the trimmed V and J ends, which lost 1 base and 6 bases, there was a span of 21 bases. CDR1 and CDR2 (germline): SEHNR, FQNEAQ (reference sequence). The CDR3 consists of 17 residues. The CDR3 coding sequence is TGTGCCAGCAGCTTAGACGGGGGTTTAATGAGCAGCGCTGAAGCTTTCTTT. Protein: CASSLDGGLMSSAEAFF.

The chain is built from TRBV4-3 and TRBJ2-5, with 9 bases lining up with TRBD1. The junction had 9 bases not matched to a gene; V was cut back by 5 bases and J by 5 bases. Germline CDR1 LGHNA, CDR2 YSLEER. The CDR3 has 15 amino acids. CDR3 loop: CASSYKQGAVETQYF. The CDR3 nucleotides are TGCGCCAGCAGCTATAAACAGGGGGCGGTGGAGACCCAGTACTTC.

The CDR3 nucleotides are TGTGCTAGTGGTCCGGGGACTAGCATGAATGAGCAGTTCTTC. This translates into CASGPGTSMNEQFF. This chain links TRBV12-5 with TRBJ2-1; TRBD2 matches at 9 bases. CDR3 length: 14 residues. Trimming at V came to 5 bases and at J to 7 bases, leaving 6 bases not matched to a gene. From germline, CDR1 is LGHNT and CDR2 FRNRAP.

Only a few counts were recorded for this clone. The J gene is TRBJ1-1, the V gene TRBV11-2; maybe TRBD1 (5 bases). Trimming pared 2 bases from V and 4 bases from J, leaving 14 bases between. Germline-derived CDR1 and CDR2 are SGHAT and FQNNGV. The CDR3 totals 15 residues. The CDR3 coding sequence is TGTGCCAGCAGCTTACCCTTTAGTAGGGGCACTGAAGCTTTCTTT. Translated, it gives CASSLPFSRGTEAFF.

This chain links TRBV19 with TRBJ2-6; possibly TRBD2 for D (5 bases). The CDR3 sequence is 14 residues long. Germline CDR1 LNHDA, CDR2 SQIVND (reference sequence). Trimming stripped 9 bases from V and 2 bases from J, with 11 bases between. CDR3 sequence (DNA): TGTGCCAGCCGGTGGGGAGCTGGGGCCAACGTCCTGACTTTC. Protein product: CASRWGAGANVLTF.

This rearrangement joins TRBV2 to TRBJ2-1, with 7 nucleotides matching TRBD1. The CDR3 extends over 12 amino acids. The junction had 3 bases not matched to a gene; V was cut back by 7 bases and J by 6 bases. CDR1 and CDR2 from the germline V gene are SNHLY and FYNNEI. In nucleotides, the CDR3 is TGTGCCAGCACGGCAGGGGGCAATGAGCAGTTCTTC. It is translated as CASTAGGNEQFF.

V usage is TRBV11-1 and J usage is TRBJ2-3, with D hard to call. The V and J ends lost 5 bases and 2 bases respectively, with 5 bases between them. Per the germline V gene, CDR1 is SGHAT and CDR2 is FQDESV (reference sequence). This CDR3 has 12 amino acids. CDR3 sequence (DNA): TGTGCCAGCAGCCCGTACACAGATACGCAGTATTTT. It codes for CASSPYTDTQYF.

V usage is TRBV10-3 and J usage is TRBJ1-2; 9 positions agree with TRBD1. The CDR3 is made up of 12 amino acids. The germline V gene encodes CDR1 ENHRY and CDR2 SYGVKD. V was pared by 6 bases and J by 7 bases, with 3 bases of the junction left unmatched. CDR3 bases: TGTGCCATCAGGACAGGGGGATCTGGCTACACCTTC. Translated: CAIRTGGSGYTF.

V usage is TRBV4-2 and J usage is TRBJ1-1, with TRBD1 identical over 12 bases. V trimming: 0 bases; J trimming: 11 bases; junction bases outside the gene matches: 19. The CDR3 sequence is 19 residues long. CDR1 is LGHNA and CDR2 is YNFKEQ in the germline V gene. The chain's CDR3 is CASSQDVGARDRGRFGAFF. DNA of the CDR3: TGTGCCAGCAGCCAAGATGTGGGGGCCCGGGACAGGGGGCGCTTCGGGGCTTTCTTT.

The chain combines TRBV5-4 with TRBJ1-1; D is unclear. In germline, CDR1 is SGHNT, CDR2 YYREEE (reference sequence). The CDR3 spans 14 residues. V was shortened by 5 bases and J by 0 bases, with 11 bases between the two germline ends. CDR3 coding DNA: TGTGCCAGCAGTACCGCTCCGGTGAACACTGAAGCTTTCTTT. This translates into CASSTAPVNTEAFF. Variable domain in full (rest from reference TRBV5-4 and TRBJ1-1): ETGVTQSPTHLIKTRGQQVTLRCSSQSGHNTVSWYQQALGQGPQFIFQYYREEENGRGNFPPRFSGLQFPNYSSELNVNALELDDSALYLCASSTAPVNTEAFFGQGTRLTVV.

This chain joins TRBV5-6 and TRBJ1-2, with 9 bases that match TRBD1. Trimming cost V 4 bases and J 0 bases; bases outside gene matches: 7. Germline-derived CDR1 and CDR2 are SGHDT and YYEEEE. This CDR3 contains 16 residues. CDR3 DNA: TGTGCCAGCAGCCCCGGGACAGGGCGGTCTAACTATGGCTACACCTTC. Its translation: CASSPGTGRSNYGYTF.

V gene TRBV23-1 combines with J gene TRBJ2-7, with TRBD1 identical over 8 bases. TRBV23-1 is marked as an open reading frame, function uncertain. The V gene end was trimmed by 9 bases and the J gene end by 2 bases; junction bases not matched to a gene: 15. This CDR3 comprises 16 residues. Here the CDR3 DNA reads TGCGCCAGTCTGACGTGGCCGGGACAGGCGACCTACGAGCAGTACTTC. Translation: CASLTWPGQATYEQYF.

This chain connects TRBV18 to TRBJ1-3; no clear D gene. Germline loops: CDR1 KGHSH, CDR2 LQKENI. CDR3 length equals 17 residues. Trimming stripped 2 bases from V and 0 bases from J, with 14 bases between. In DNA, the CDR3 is TGTGCCAGCTCACCAATTCATCAACAAGACTCTGGAAACACCATATATTTT. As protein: CASSPIHQQDSGNTIYF.

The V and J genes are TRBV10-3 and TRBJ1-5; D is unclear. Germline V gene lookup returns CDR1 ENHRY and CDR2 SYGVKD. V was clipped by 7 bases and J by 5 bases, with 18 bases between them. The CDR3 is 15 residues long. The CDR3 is CAINLKTGGDQPQHF. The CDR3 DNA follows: TGTGCCATCAATTTAAAAACGGGCGGGGATCAGCCCCAGCATTTT.

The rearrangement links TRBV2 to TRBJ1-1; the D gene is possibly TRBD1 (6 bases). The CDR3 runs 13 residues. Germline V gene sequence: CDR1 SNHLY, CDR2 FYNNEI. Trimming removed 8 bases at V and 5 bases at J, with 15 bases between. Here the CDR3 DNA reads TGTGCCAGCGAGGGGGACGGAGGTACTGAAGCTTTCTTT. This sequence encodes CASEGDGGTEAFF. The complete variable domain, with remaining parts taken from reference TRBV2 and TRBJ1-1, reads EPEVTQTPSHQVTQMGQEVILRCVPISNHLYFYWYRQILGQKVEFLVSFYNNEISEKSEIFDDQFSVERPDGSNFTLKIRSTKLEDSAMYFCASEGDGGTEAFFGQGTRLTVV.

The CDR3 DNA follows: TGCGCCAGCAGCCCGAGGGACAGGGTCTACGAGCAGTACTTC. It yields the protein CASSPRDRVYEQYF. The genes are TRBV4-1 and TRBJ2-7; 9 positions match TRBD1. Trimming cost V 4 bases and J 3 bases; bases outside gene matches: 4. Germline CDR1 and CDR2: MGHRA and YSYEKL. The CDR3 contains 14 residues.

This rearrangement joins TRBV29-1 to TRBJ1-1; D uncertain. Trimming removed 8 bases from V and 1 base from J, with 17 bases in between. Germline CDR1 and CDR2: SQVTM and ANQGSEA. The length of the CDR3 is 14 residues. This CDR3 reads CSTLPSGRNTEAFF. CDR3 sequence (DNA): TGCAGCACGCTTCCGTCGGGTAGGAACACTGAAGCTTTCTTT.

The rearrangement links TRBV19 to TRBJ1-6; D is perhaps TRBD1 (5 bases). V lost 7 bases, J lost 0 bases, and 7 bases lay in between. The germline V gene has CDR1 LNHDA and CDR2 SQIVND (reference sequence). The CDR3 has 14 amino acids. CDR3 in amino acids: CASIDSSYNSPLHF. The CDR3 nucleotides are TGTGCCAGTATTGACAGCTCCTATAATTCACCCCTCCACTTT.

Here the CDR3 reads CASSLRDWETQYF. In DNA form, the CDR3 reads TGTGCCAGCAGCTTGCGGGACTGGGAGACCCAGTACTTC. The rearrangement links TRBV11-2 to TRBJ2-5, with a possible D match to TRBD2 (6 bases). This CDR3 has 13 residues. Germline loops: CDR1 SGHAT, CDR2 FQNNGV. Trimming removed 3 bases at V and 5 bases at J, with 10 bases between.

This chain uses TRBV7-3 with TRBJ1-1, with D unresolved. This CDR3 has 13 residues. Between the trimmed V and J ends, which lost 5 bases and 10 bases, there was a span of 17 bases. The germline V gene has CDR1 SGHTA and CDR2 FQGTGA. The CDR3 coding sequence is TGTGCCAGCAGCATCGGAGAGGGCCGGCCAGCTTTCTTT. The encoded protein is CASSIGEGRPAFF.

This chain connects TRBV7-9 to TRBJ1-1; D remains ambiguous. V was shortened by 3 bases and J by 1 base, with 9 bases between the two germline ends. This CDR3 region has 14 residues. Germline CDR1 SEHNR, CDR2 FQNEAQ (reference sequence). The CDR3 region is CASSFHLTNTEAFF. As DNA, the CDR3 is TGTGCCAGCAGCTTCCACTTAACGAACACTGAAGCTTTCTTT.

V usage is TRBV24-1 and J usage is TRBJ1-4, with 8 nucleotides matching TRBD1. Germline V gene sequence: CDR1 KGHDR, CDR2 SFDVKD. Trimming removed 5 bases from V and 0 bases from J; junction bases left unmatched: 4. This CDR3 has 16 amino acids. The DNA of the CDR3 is TGTGCCACCAGTGGTCCGACAGGGGCAACTAATGAAAAACTGTTTTTT. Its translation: CATSGPTGATNEKLFF.

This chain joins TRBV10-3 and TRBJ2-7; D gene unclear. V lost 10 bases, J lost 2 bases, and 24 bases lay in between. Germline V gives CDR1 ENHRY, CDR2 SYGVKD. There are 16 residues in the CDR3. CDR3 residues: CATHPDIQSYTYEQYF. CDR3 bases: TGTGCCACCCACCCCGACATCCAATCGTACACCTACGAGCAGTACTTC.

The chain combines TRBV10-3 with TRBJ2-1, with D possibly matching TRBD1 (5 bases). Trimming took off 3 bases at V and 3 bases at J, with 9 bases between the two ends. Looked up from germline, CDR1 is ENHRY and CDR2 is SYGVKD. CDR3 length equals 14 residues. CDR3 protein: CAISEIGVYNEQFF. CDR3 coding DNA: TGTGCCATCAGTGAAATAGGGGTCTACAATGAGCAGTTCTTC.

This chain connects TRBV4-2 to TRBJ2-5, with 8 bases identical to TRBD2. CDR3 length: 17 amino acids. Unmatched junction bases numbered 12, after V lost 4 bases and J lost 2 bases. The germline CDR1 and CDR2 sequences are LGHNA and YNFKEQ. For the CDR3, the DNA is TGTGCCAGCAGCCCTAATCGGTGGCGGGGGGAACAAGAGACCCAGTACTTC. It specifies CASSPNRWRGEQETQYF.

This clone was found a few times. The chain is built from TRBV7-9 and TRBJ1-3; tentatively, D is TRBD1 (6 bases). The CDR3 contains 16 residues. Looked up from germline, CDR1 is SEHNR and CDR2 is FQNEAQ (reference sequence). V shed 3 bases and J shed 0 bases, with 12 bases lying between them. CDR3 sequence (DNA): TGTGCCAGCAGCTTTAGGGGGGGCCCCTCTGGAAACACCATATATTTT. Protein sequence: CASSFRGGPSGNTIYF.

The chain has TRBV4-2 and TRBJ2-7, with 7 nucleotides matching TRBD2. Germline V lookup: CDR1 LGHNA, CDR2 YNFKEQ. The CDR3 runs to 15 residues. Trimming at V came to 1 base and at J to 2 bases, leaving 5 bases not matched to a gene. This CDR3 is CASSQALAEPYEQYF. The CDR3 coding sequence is TGTGCCAGCAGCCAAGCCCTAGCGGAACCCTACGAGCAGTACTTC.

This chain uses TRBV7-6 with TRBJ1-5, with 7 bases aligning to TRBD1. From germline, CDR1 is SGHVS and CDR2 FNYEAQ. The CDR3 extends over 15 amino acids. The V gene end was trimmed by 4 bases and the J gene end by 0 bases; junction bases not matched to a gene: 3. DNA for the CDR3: TGTGCCAGCAGCTCGGGACAGTATAGCAATCAGCCCCAGCATTTT. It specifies CASSSGQYSNQPQHF.

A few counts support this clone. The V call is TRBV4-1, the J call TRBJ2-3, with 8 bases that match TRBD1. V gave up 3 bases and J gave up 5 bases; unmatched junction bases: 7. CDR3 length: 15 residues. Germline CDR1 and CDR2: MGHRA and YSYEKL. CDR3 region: CASSQGQGAKDTQYF. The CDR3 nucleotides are TGCGCCAGCAGCCAGGGTCAGGGGGCGAAAGATACGCAGTATTTT.